These T cell receptor beta chains were read from a single sample in a study of blood T cell repertoires in COVID-19. The assay was immunoSEQ multiplex PCR, and TCRdb's table has in-frame clones only and misses some. The data contain around 150,000 clones, roughly four fifths of them singletons. The material sequenced was peripheral blood. These receptors came from a woman of 80 years or more with acute or convalescent COVID-19. Each CDR3 is given without its conserved first and last residue. The order of the fields is V gene, CDR3 protein.

V: TRBV6-5; CDR3: ASSYSIRGPYGYT
V: TRBV11-3; CDR3: ASSRGRYNEQF
V: TRBV29-1; CDR3: SGGERNTGELF
V: TRBV30; CDR3: AWSVKRIKSYNEQF
V: TRBV10-2; CDR3: ASRGAGPYNEQF
V: TRBV5-6; CDR3: ASSPAGSADTQY
V: TRBV18; CDR3: ASSRLAGIPDTQY
V: TRBV19; CDR3: ASRGQGGADTQY
V: TRBV6-4; CDR3: ASSDSPRGRYYGYT
V: TRBV4-2; CDR3: ASSQILAGVGTGELF
V: TRBV7-9; CDR3: ASSALAGGRETQY
V: TRBV7-2; CDR3: ASSVRTSGGSV
V: TRBV18; CDR3: ASQMQEGAGTEAF
V: TRBV10-3; CDR3: AISEGLSGSTDTQY
V: TRBV4-3; CDR3: ASSQGTSGYEQY
V: TRBV12-5; CDR3: ASGPTTSGVQF
V: TRBV18; CDR3: ASSPGGVDTEAF
V: TRBV2; CDR3: ASGAGGYEQY
V: TRBV6-4; CDR3: ASSEGSGTLREQF
V: TRBV28; CDR3: ASNLPGQGVSPLH
V: TRBV29-1; CDR3: SVDYRGSTYNEQF
V: TRBV11-2; CDR3: ASSLTGVAGNTIY
V: TRBV7-2; CDR3: ASSPEGGVYQPQH
V: TRBV29-1; CDR3: SVEEPLSYGYT
V: TRBV7-6; CDR3: ASSLEGGLAATGELF
V: TRBV5-1; CDR3: ASSLGQSWTGELF
V: TRBV6-5; CDR3: ASSYGGGNEKLF
V: TRBV30; CDR3: AFGTANTGELF
V: TRBV5-1; CDR3: ASSLDEGGELF
V: TRBV6-5; CDR3: AASGLVEQF
V: TRBV6-5; CDR3: ASSYSWDSAGTEAF
V: TRBV9; CDR3: ASSVVGRGSDEQF
V: TRBV11-2; CDR3: ASSEDRNNEQF
V: TRBV15; CDR3: ATSRDPGFTGELF
V: TRBV27; CDR3: ASSPTAGEVYNEQF
V: TRBV19; CDR3: VTSTGQGEYTGELF
V: TRBV7-2; CDR3: ASSLATVPGGTEAF
V: TRBV24-1; CDR3: ATSDTGTGFTGELF
V: TRBV6-2/TRBV6-3; CDR3: ASSEGVSGYGYT
V: TRBV11-2; CDR3: ASSRRTGSYNEQF